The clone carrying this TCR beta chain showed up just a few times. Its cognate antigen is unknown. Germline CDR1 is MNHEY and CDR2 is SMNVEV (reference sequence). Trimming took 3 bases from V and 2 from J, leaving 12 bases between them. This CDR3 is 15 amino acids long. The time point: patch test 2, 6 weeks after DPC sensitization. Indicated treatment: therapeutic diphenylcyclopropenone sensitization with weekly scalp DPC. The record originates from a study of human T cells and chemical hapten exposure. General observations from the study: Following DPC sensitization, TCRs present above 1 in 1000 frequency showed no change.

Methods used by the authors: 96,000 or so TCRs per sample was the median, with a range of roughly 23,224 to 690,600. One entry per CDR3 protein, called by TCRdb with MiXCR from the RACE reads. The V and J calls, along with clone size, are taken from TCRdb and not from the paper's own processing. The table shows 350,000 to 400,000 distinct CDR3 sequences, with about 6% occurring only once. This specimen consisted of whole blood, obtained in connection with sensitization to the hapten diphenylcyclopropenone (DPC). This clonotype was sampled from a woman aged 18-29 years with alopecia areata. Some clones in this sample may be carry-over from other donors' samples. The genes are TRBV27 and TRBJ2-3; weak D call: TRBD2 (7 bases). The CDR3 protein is CASSFAGANTDTQYF. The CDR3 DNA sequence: TGTGCCAGCAGTTTTGCGGGGGCCAACACAGATACGCAGTATTTT.